This T cell receptor (beta chain) emerged from a study of cytomegalovirus exposure and HLA in healthy donors. Assay used: immunoSEQ multiplex PCR; TCRdb lists only in-frame clones, some missing. Counted here are 130,000 to 150,000 clones, just under 90% occurring once; the ten biggest clones make up 6.2%. Germline lookup yields CDR1 MNHEY and CDR2 SMNVEV (reference sequence). V lost 6 bases, J lost 4 bases, and 12 bases lay in between. This CDR3 has 13 amino acids. Donors came from a validation cohort of about 120 subjects, distinct from the first 666-subject cohort. Study results and caveats: Most TCR sequences were seen very rarely across donors, but some public TCRs occurred in many. For cytomegalovirus status, the classifier reportedly gave diagnoses with high specificity and sensitivity.

Of note for this clone: The target antigen is unknown.

Source material: PBMCs. This clonotype originated in a woman in her thirties in good health and CMV-seropositive. V is TRBV27 and J is TRBJ1-2, with no clear D. The CDR3 here is CASSWAAGYGYTF. In DNA, the CDR3 is TGTGCCAGCAGCTGGGCAGCCGGCTATGGCTACACCTTC.